This TCR beta chain is from a study of cytomegalovirus exposure and HLA in healthy donors. About the research overall: HLA-typed donors were the source of approximately 88 million unique TCRs held in an early data release.

Vbeta (60) and Jbeta (13) primers were used in the PCR. TCRdb's copy holds only in-frame clones and misses some; the assay was immunoSEQ multiplex PCR. This table holds fewer than 200,000 clones, about 75% found once. The CDR3 is made up of 15 amino acids. Trimming cost V 0 bases and J 6 bases; bases outside gene matches: 4. The germline V gene has CDR1 SGHRS and CDR2 YFSETQ. General observations from the study: An assumption of roughly uniform sequencing depth across donors underlay the presence/absence analyses.

A word on this clone: Antigen unknown.

V is TRBV5-1 and J is TRBJ2-1; 9 bases map to TRBD2. The sequence was obtained from a woman aged 45-59 years in good health and CMV-seropositive. The sample comprised PBMCs. The DNA of the CDR3 is TGCGCCAGCAGCTTGGTTGCGGGGGGGATCAATGAGCAGTTCTTC. Translated, it gives CASSLVAGGINEQFF.